These T cell receptor beta chains were read from a single sample in a study of T cell changes during pregnancy in multiple sclerosis. Profiled with immunoSEQ multiplex PCR; TCRdb holds only in-frame clones, not every one. Of around 48,000 clones in the sample, around 94% are singletons; the top ten hold just over 0.65%. The sequenced sample was CD4+ T cells from peripheral blood mononuclear cells, obtained in the third trimester of pregnancy. These receptors all come from a female donor with multiple sclerosis, enrolled in a pregnancy study. CDR3s include the opening cysteine and the closing phenylalanine or tryptophan. D genes are given only for firm matches. Rows may omit the clone size; those that give it use once, few, many or a size class.

j_gene: TRBJ2-7; abundance: .; d_gene: .; v_gene: TRBV10-2; CDR3aa: CASSGGPGPEPEYF; CDR3nt: TGCGCCAGCAGTGGGGGGCCAGGGCCGGAACCGGAGTACTTC
j_gene: TRBJ2-7; abundance: once; d_gene: TRBD1; v_gene: TRBV19; CDR3aa: CASSPRTGANEQYF; CDR3nt: TGTGCCAGTAGTCCTCGGACAGGGGCCAACGAGCAGTACTTC
j_gene: TRBJ2-2; abundance: .; d_gene: .; v_gene: TRBV5-1; CDR3aa: CASSGAGITNTGELFF; CDR3nt: TGCGCCAGCAGCGGCGCAGGGATTACTAACACCGGGGAGCTGTTTTTT
j_gene: TRBJ2-1; abundance: .; d_gene: TRBD2; v_gene: TRBV4-2; CDR3aa: CASSQSPSGPYNEQFF; CDR3nt: TGTGCCAGCAGCCAGTCGCCTAGCGGACCCTACAATGAGCAGTTCTTC
j_gene: TRBJ2-2; abundance: .; d_gene: .; v_gene: TRBV19; CDR3aa: CASSIRAGMAGELFF; CDR3nt: TGTGCCAGTAGCATTAGGGCGGGCATGGCCGGGGAGCTGTTTTTT
j_gene: TRBJ2-1; abundance: .; d_gene: .; v_gene: TRBV29-1; CDR3aa: CSVEAINEQFF; CDR3nt: TGCAGCGTTGAAGCCATCAATGAGCAGTTCTTC
j_gene: TRBJ1-5; abundance: .; d_gene: TRBD1; v_gene: TRBV5-6; CDR3aa: CASSFTGEIKPQHF; CDR3nt: TGTGCCAGCAGCTTTACAGGGGAGATCAAGCCCCAGCATTTT
j_gene: TRBJ2-7; abundance: .; d_gene: .; v_gene: TRBV9; CDR3aa: CASSVAPSRGASYEQYF; CDR3nt: TGTGCCAGCAGCGTAGCCCCATCCAGGGGGGCCTCCTACGAGCAGTACTTC
j_gene: TRBJ2-7; abundance: .; d_gene: .; v_gene: TRBV28; CDR3aa: CATRMQVLPYEQYF; CDR3nt: TGTGCCACCCGGATGCAGGTCTTACCCTACGAGCAGTACTTC
j_gene: TRBJ2-3; abundance: .; d_gene: TRBD1; v_gene: TRBV6-1; CDR3aa: CASSGQGSRTDTQYF; CDR3nt: TGTGCCAGCAGTGGACAGGGATCCCGCACAGATACGCAGTATTTT
j_gene: TRBJ2-6; abundance: .; d_gene: .; v_gene: TRBV27; CDR3aa: CASSLKPGANVLTF; CDR3nt: TGTGCCAGCAGTTTGAAGCCTGGGGCCAACGTCCTGACTTTC
j_gene: TRBJ2-2; abundance: .; d_gene: TRBD2; v_gene: TRBV5-1; CDR3aa: CASSLRASGTNTGELFF; CDR3nt: TGCGCCAGCAGCTTGCGGGCTAGCGGAACGAACACCGGGGAGCTGTTTTTT
j_gene: TRBJ2-1; abundance: .; d_gene: TRBD2; v_gene: TRBV5-1; CDR3aa: CASSLGTSGYQFF; CDR3nt: TGCGCCAGCAGCTTGGGGACTAGCGGTTACCAGTTCTTC
j_gene: TRBJ2-2; abundance: .; d_gene: TRBD2; v_gene: TRBV7-6; CDR3aa: CASSLAGGRGSGELFF; CDR3nt: TGTGCCAGCAGCTTAGCGGGCGGGAGGGGATCCGGGGAGCTGTTTTTT
j_gene: TRBJ2-7; abundance: .; d_gene: TRBD2; v_gene: TRBV7-3; CDR3aa: CASSAGTRGLSEQYF; CDR3nt: TGTGCCAGCTCCGCCGGGACTAGGGGCCTCTCCGAGCAGTACTTC
j_gene: TRBJ2-4; abundance: .; d_gene: .; v_gene: TRBV5-1; CDR3aa: CASSAGQSNIQYF; CDR3nt: TGCGCCAGCAGCGCTGGACAGAGTAACATTCAGTACTTC
j_gene: TRBJ2-3; abundance: .; d_gene: TRBD2; v_gene: TRBV2; CDR3aa: CASRTGGLGHTDTQYF; CDR3nt: TGTGCCAGCAGGACCGGGGGACTAGGGCATACAGATACGCAGTATTTT
j_gene: TRBJ2-5; abundance: .; d_gene: TRBD2; v_gene: TRBV6-5; CDR3aa: CASSSLAGGRGETQYF; CDR3nt: TGTGCCAGCAGTTCCCTAGCGGGAGGGAGAGGAGAGACCCAGTACTTC
j_gene: TRBJ2-7; abundance: few; d_gene: TRBD1; v_gene: TRBV2; CDR3aa: CASSGGPLSMDRGGRQYF; CDR3nt: TGTGCCAGCAGTGGAGGTCCCCTAAGTATGGACAGGGGAGGTCGGCAGTACTTC
j_gene: TRBJ2-2; abundance: .; d_gene: TRBD1; v_gene: TRBV5-6; CDR3aa: CASSPDRLPGKLFF; CDR3nt: TGTGCCAGCAGCCCGGACAGGCTACCCGGGAAGCTGTTTTTT
j_gene: TRBJ1-4; abundance: .; d_gene: .; v_gene: TRBV28; CDR3aa: CASSFGGTFNEKLFF; CDR3nt: TGTGCCAGCAGTTTCGGAGGCACTTTCAATGAAAAACTGTTTTTT
j_gene: TRBJ2-2; abundance: .; d_gene: TRBD2; v_gene: TRBV5-4; CDR3aa: CASSPSLGLAGRGELFF; CDR3nt: TGTGCCAGCAGCCCGTCATTGGGACTAGCGGGTCGCGGGGAGCTGTTTTTT
j_gene: TRBJ2-7; abundance: .; d_gene: TRBD1; v_gene: TRBV28; CDR3aa: CATRTGNPYEQYF; CDR3nt: TGTGCCACCCGGACAGGTAACCCCTACGAGCAGTACTTC
j_gene: TRBJ2-3; abundance: .; d_gene: .; v_gene: TRBV20-1; CDR3aa: CSARYLDTQYF; CDR3nt: TGCAGTGCTAGATATTTAGATACGCAGTATTTT
j_gene: TRBJ2-1; abundance: .; d_gene: TRBD2; v_gene: TRBV9; CDR3aa: CASSRGSGSGGNEQFF; CDR3nt: TGTGCCAGCAGCAGGGGTAGCGGGAGTGGTGGTAATGAGCAGTTCTTC
j_gene: TRBJ1-5; abundance: .; d_gene: TRBD1; v_gene: TRBV2; CDR3aa: CASSRDSSFNQPQHF; CDR3nt: TGTGCCAGCAGTAGGGACAGCTCATTCAATCAGCCCCAGCATTTT
j_gene: TRBJ2-7; abundance: .; d_gene: TRBD2; v_gene: TRBV6-5; CDR3aa: CASARSGLAYEQYF; CDR3nt: TGTGCCAGCGCTCGGAGCGGACTAGCCTACGAGCAGTACTTC
j_gene: TRBJ2-5; abundance: .; d_gene: .; v_gene: TRBV30; CDR3aa: CAWRRRGHHLPLRGSETQYF; CDR3nt: TGTGCCTGGAGACGGCGGGGCCACCATCTCCCCCTTCGCGGGTCGGAGACCCAGTACTTC
j_gene: TRBJ2-5; abundance: .; d_gene: TRBD1; v_gene: TRBV19; CDR3aa: CASGPTGAETQYF; CDR3nt: TGTGCCAGTGGACCGACAGGGGCAGAGACCCAGTACTTC
j_gene: TRBJ2-7; abundance: .; d_gene: TRBD2; v_gene: TRBV29-1; CDR3aa: CSGETSGNEQYF; CDR3nt: TGCAGCGGTGAGACTAGCGGGAACGAGCAGTACTTC
j_gene: TRBJ2-7; abundance: .; d_gene: .; v_gene: TRBV5-1; CDR3aa: CASSPEITGLTYEQYF; CDR3nt: TGCGCCAGCAGCCCGGAGATAACGGGATTAACCTACGAGCAGTACTTC
j_gene: TRBJ1-4; abundance: .; d_gene: .; v_gene: TRBV28; CDR3aa: CASSLGGVEKLFF; CDR3nt: TGTGCCAGCAGTTTAGGGGGCGTTGAAAAACTGTTTTTT
j_gene: TRBJ2-2; abundance: .; d_gene: TRBD1; v_gene: TRBV7-9; CDR3aa: CASSSTGAGELFF; CDR3nt: TGTGCCAGCAGCTCGACAGGGGCCGGGGAGCTGTTTTTT
j_gene: TRBJ1-5; abundance: .; d_gene: .; v_gene: TRBV5-8; CDR3aa: CASTLYRGNQPQHF; CDR3nt: TGTGCCAGCACTCTTTACAGGGGCAATCAGCCCCAGCATTTT
j_gene: TRBJ2-1; abundance: .; d_gene: .; v_gene: TRBV5-5; CDR3aa: CASSGGGGGSYNEQFF; CDR3nt: TGTGCCAGCAGCGGGGGCGGGGGTGGCTCCTACAATGAGCAGTTCTTC
j_gene: TRBJ2-7; abundance: .; d_gene: TRBD1; v_gene: TRBV7-2; CDR3aa: CASSSDRAGSYEQYF; CDR3nt: TGTGCCAGCAGCTCGGACAGGGCGGGGTCCTACGAGCAGTACTTC
j_gene: TRBJ1-4; abundance: .; d_gene: .; v_gene: TRBV5-1; CDR3aa: CASSLGGPGEKLFF; CDR3nt: TGCGCCAGCAGCTTGGGAGGGCCCGGGGAAAAACTGTTTTTT
j_gene: TRBJ2-1; abundance: .; d_gene: TRBD1; v_gene: TRBV28; CDR3aa: CASSLGQAYNEQFF; CDR3nt: TGTGCCAGCAGTTTAGGACAGGCTTACAATGAGCAGTTCTTC
j_gene: TRBJ2-7; abundance: .; d_gene: TRBD2; v_gene: TRBV28; CDR3aa: CASSPSPSGSFSYEQYF; CDR3nt: TGTGCCAGCAGCCCTTCGCCTAGCGGGAGTTTCTCCTACGAGCAGTACTTC
j_gene: TRBJ2-2; abundance: .; d_gene: .; v_gene: TRBV7-9; CDR3aa: CASSFLAGKGTGELFF; CDR3nt: TGTGCCAGCAGCTTCTTAGCAGGGAAAGGTACCGGGGAGCTGTTTTTT
j_gene: TRBJ2-1; abundance: .; d_gene: TRBD2; v_gene: TRBV30; CDR3aa: CACKLAGEYNEQFF; CDR3nt: TGTGCCTGCAAACTAGCGGGAGAGTACAATGAGCAGTTCTTC
j_gene: TRBJ2-1; abundance: .; d_gene: TRBD1; v_gene: TRBV5-4; CDR3aa: CASSPGQNNEQFF; CDR3nt: TGTGCCAGCAGCCCGGGACAGAACAATGAGCAGTTCTTC
j_gene: TRBJ1-2; abundance: .; d_gene: TRBD1; v_gene: TRBV6-5; CDR3aa: CASSYSKFGRGSGYTF; CDR3nt: TGTGCCAGCAGTTACTCGAAGTTCGGCAGGGGGTCCGGCTACACCTTC
j_gene: TRBJ2-7; abundance: .; d_gene: .; v_gene: TRBV9; CDR3aa: CASSVGGLSYEQYF; CDR3nt: TGTGCCAGCAGCGTAGGCGGCCTCTCCTACGAGCAGTACTTC
j_gene: TRBJ2-2; abundance: .; d_gene: .; v_gene: TRBV6-4; CDR3aa: CASSESGITGELFF; CDR3nt: TGTGCCAGCAGTGAGTCGGGAATCACCGGGGAGCTGTTTTTT
j_gene: TRBJ1-1; abundance: .; d_gene: .; v_gene: TRBV6-6; CDR3aa: CASSHRSNTEAFF; CDR3nt: TGTGCCAGCAGCCACAGAAGTAACACTGAAGCTTTCTTT
j_gene: TRBJ1-1; abundance: .; d_gene: TRBD1; v_gene: TRBV6-6; CDR3aa: CASSYPGQGTTEAFF; CDR3nt: TGTGCCAGCAGTTACCCGGGACAGGGGACCACTGAAGCTTTCTTT
j_gene: TRBJ2-6; abundance: .; d_gene: TRBD1; v_gene: TRBV28; CDR3aa: CASSQTTGSGANVLTF; CDR3nt: TGTGCCAGCAGTCAGACGACAGGGTCAGGGGCCAACGTCCTGACTTTC
j_gene: TRBJ1-5; abundance: .; d_gene: .; v_gene: TRBV7-8; CDR3aa: CASSPREGRGRNQPQHF; CDR3nt: TGTGCCAGCAGCCCCAGGGAGGGCAGGGGTCGCAATCAGCCCCAGCATTTT
j_gene: TRBJ2-3; abundance: once; d_gene: .; v_gene: TRBV5-1; CDR3aa: CASSYGGPSMNTQYF; CDR3nt: TGCGCCAGCAGCTACGGAGGCCCTAGCATGAATACGCAGTATTTT
j_gene: TRBJ1-2; abundance: .; d_gene: .; v_gene: TRBV5-5; CDR3aa: CASSLQEGNYGYTF; CDR3nt: TGTGCCAGCAGCCTCCAGGAAGGCAACTATGGCTACACCTTC
j_gene: TRBJ1-2; abundance: .; d_gene: TRBD1; v_gene: TRBV14; CDR3aa: CASSPGGQINYGYTF; CDR3nt: TGTGCCAGCAGCCCAGGGGGACAAATTAACTATGGCTACACCTTC
j_gene: TRBJ2-3; abundance: .; d_gene: .; v_gene: TRBV27; CDR3aa: CASSSLTPESTDTQYF; CDR3nt: TGTGCCAGCAGTTCGCTAACCCCTGAGAGCACAGATACGCAGTATTTT
j_gene: TRBJ2-3; abundance: .; d_gene: TRBD2; v_gene: TRBV5-1; CDR3aa: CASSLESSGSFDTQYF; CDR3nt: TGCGCCAGCAGCTTAGAATCTAGCGGGAGCTTTGATACGCAGTATTTT
j_gene: TRBJ2-5; abundance: once; d_gene: TRBD2; v_gene: TRBV2; CDR3aa: CASSRLAGGQETQYF; CDR3nt: TGTGCCAGCAGCAGACTAGCGGGAGGGCAAGAGACCCAGTACTTC
j_gene: TRBJ1-2; abundance: once; d_gene: TRBD1; v_gene: TRBV6-1; CDR3aa: CASREPGQRNYGYTF; CDR3nt: TGTGCCAGCAGGGAACCGGGACAGAGAAACTATGGCTACACCTTC
j_gene: TRBJ1-2; abundance: few; d_gene: .; v_gene: TRBV13; CDR3aa: CASSTRRLNNYGYTF; CDR3nt: TGTGCCAGCAGCACCCGACGACTGAATAACTATGGCTACACCTTC
j_gene: TRBJ2-1; abundance: .; d_gene: .; v_gene: TRBV7-9; CDR3aa: CASSFGQFNEQFF; CDR3nt: TGTGCCAGCAGCTTTGGACAGTTCAATGAGCAGTTCTTC
j_gene: TRBJ2-6; abundance: .; d_gene: TRBD1; v_gene: TRBV5-1; CDR3aa: CASRVPGQGISGANVLTF; CDR3nt: TGCGCCAGCAGGGTACCGGGACAGGGAATCTCTGGGGCCAACGTCCTGACTTTC